Shown below are 24 T cell receptor beta chains from a single sample sequenced in a study of T cells in Graves' hyperthyroidism and ophthalmopathy. TCR beta CDR3 sequences were amplified from RNA transcripts. HTBI primers were the set used in a first-round RT-PCR of the TCR CDR3. TCRdb independently ran MiXCR on the multiplex PCR reads; one entry per CDR3 protein. The data show hundreds of thousands of distinct CDR3 sequences, with over 35% seen just once and over 8% held by the top ten. The sample comprised blood. The receptors were gathered from a man between 18 and 29 years old with Graves' hyperthyroidism.

In its sample, this clonotype was seen a few times. The rearrangement uses TRBV14 and TRBJ2-5; 8 bases map to TRBD2. Germline loops: CDR1 SGHDN, CDR2 FVKESK. CDR3 length equals 16 residues. The V gene end was trimmed by 0 bases and the J gene end by 4 bases; junction bases not matched to a gene: 7. The CDR3 DNA is TGTGCCAGCAGCCAAGATCTAGGACTAGCCCCAGAGACCCAGTACTTC. Translation gives CASSQDLGLAPETQYF.

This chain links TRBV7-2 with TRBJ2-7; D remains unclear. Trimming removed 6 bases at V and 6 bases at J, with 21 bases between. This CDR3 comprises 15 residues. Germline CDR1 is SGHTA and CDR2 is FQGNSA. The CDR3 spells CASSLRPGRLLEQYF. The CDR3 bases are TGTGCCAGCAGTTTGCGTCCGGGCCGCCTCCTCGAGCAGTACTTC.

This clonotype has a count of ten or more. V is TRBV29-1 and J is TRBJ2-5; 13 bases line up with TRBD2. Per germline, CDR1 SQVTM and CDR2 ANQGSEA. The V segment lost 7 bases and the J segment 3 bases; nucleotides outside the gene matches: 5. The CDR3 is 14 amino acids. This chain's CDR3 is CSARGTSGEETQYF. The CDR3 coding sequence is TGCAGCGCCCGCGGGACTAGCGGGGAAGAGACCCAGTACTTC.

V and J are TRBV10-3 and TRBJ1-5, with 8 positions matching TRBD1. Germline-derived CDR1 and CDR2 are ENHRY and SYGVKD. Germline trimming cut 10 bases from V and 6 bases from J; bases unmatched to any gene: 8. The CDR3 runs 13 residues. The CDR3 DNA reads TGTGCCACCGGGGCAGGGGGCATTCAGCCCCAGCATTTT. Translated: CATGAGGIQPQHF.

The V and J genes are TRBV15 and TRBJ1-2; TRBD1 matches at 8 bases. With 3 bases clipped from V and 4 bases from J, the junction kept 7 bases outside the gene matches. There are 15 residues in the CDR3. CDR1 and CDR2 from the germline V gene are LNHNV and YYDKDF (reference sequence). CDR3 region: CATSSDGTGTYGYTF. For the CDR3, the DNA is TGTGCCACCAGCAGCGATGGGACAGGAACCTATGGCTACACCTTC.

The chain links TRBV29-1 to TRBJ1-2, with 9 bases lining up with TRBD1. The length of the CDR3 is 12 residues. Looked up from germline, CDR1 is SQVTM and CDR2 is ANQGSEA. With V trimmed by 7 bases and J by 7 bases, 7 bases remained unmatched. The CDR3 bases are TGCAGCGCTCTGACAGGGGGAGGTGGCTACACCTTC. It encodes CSALTGGGGYTF.

This clonotype was counted ten times or more. CDR3 DNA sequence: TGCAGCGTCGCACAGGGGGGGGGTACTGAAGCTTTCTTT. Amino acid sequence: CSVAQGGGTEAFF. The gene calls are TRBV29-1 and TRBJ1-1; the match to TRBD1 covers 8 bases. Germline-derived CDR1 and CDR2 are SQVTM and ANQGSEA. This CDR3 is 13 amino acids long. With 6 bases clipped from V and 5 bases from J, the junction kept 8 bases outside the gene matches.

The rearrangement uses TRBV9 and TRBJ1-1, with a weak D call TRBD1 (6 bases). CDR1 SGDLS and CDR2 YYNGEE come from the germline V gene. Trimming stripped 0 bases from V and 5 bases from J, with 14 bases between. This CDR3 comprises 15 residues. The CDR3 is CASSVVGAPGTEAFF. CDR3 nucleotides: TGTGCCAGCAGCGTAGTGGGGGCGCCGGGGACTGAAGCTTTCTTT.

The rearrangement links TRBV7-2 to TRBJ2-5, with 14 positions matching TRBD2. V was pared by 5 bases and J by 4 bases, with 3 bases of the junction left unmatched. CDR3 length equals 15 residues. From germline, CDR1 is SGHTA and CDR2 FQGNSA. DNA for the CDR3: TGTGCCAGCAGCGGGACTAGCGGGAGTCGAGAGACCCAGTACTTC. Translation gives CASSGTSGSRETQYF.

This clonotype was seen many times. V usage is TRBV7-2 and J usage is TRBJ1-1; TRBD1 might be the D (5 bases). V lost 5 bases, J lost 8 bases, and 12 bases lay in between. Looked up from germline, CDR1 is SGHTA and CDR2 is FQGNSA. This CDR3 is built from 12 residues. Here the CDR3 DNA reads TGTGCCAGCAGCCCACGACAGCTAGAAGCTTTCTTT. Residues: CASSPRQLEAFF.

This chain joins TRBV7-9 and TRBJ2-7; TRBD1 agrees at 10 bases. Germline V lookup: CDR1 SEHNR, CDR2 FQNEAQ (reference sequence). V gave up 1 base and J gave up 5 bases; unmatched junction bases: 5. The length of the CDR3 is 15 residues. CDR3 region: CASSLGWDRGNEQYF. In DNA, the CDR3 is TGTGCCAGCAGCTTAGGATGGGACAGGGGAAACGAGCAGTACTTC. Full variable domain (missing parts from reference TRBV7-9 and TRBJ2-7): DTGVSQNPRHKITKRGQNVTFRCDPISEHNRLYWYRQTLGQGPEFLTYFQNEAQLEKSRLLSDRFSAERPKGSFSTLEIQRTEQGDSAMYLCASSLGWDRGNEQYFGPGTRLTVT.

This clonotype appeared many times. This chain connects TRBV7-2 to TRBJ2-5; tentative D call: TRBD1 (5 bases). The CDR3 contains 15 residues. Germline CDR1 reads SGHTA; CDR2 reads FQGNSA. V was clipped by 0 bases and J by 6 bases, with 14 bases between them. DNA for the CDR3: TGTGCCAGCAGCTTAGCTTCGCAGGGTAGTCAGACCCAGTACTTC. Translation: CASSLASQGSQTQYF.

Note on this clonotype: One end of the junction varies from germline; a read error may be responsible. The chain couples TRBV7-9 to TRBJ2-6; no clear D gene. CDR3 length: 17 amino acids. CDR1 is SEHNR and CDR2 is FQNEAQ in the germline V gene (reference sequence). The CDR3 region has the DNA TGCGCCAGCAGCCAAGATGGCCTACCCCCCGGGGCCAACGTCCTGACTTTC. Its protein product is CASSQDGLPPGANVLTF.

This clonotype is a singleton in its sample. The chain is built from TRBV2 and TRBJ1-5, with TRBD1 matching over 8 bases. Germline V gene lookup returns CDR1 SNHLY and CDR2 FYNNEI. V lost 4 bases to trimming and J lost 3 bases; unmatched junction nucleotides: 5. The CDR3 length is 15 residues. CDR3 residues: CASSARTGNNQPQHF. The CDR3 nucleotides are TGTGCCAGCAGTGCCCGGACAGGGAACAATCAGCCCCAGCATTTT.

This chain links TRBV19 with TRBJ2-2; 8 bases line up with TRBD2. This CDR3 comprises 16 residues. Trimming at V came to 3 bases and at J to 3 bases, leaving 6 bases not matched to a gene. Germline loops: CDR1 LNHDA, CDR2 SQIVND (reference sequence). For the CDR3, the DNA is TGTGCCAGTAGTATGGTGCGGGGGGCCGACACCGGGGAGCTGTTTTTT. Protein sequence: CASSMVRGADTGELFF.

In this sample, this clonotype turned up many times. The CDR3 nucleotides are TGTGCCAGTAGAACCGCGACAGAACTGTTTTTT. Translating gives CASRTATELFF. This chain links TRBV19 with TRBJ1-4; D is possibly TRBD1 (5 bases). This CDR3 comprises 11 residues. With 6 bases removed from V and 12 bases from J, the gap between germline ends came to 11 bases. Germline assignment: CDR1 LNHDA and CDR2 SQIVND (reference sequence).

The chain employs TRBV7-2 and TRBJ1-6; a possible D gene is TRBD1 (6 bases). The CDR3 consists of 19 residues. Germline V CDR1 and CDR2: SGHTA, FQGNSA. V gave up 3 bases and J gave up 7 bases, with 25 bases separating them. The CDR3 DNA sequence: TGTGCCAGCAGCTTTGATGCGTGGGGGGGCCCTATTGAAAATTCACCCCTCCACTTT. Protein sequence: CASSFDAWGGPIENSPLHF.

In its sample, this clonotype was seen once. CDR3 bases: TGTGCCAGCAGCCCCGGGACAGGGTATCAGCATTTT. Encoded protein: CASSPGTGYQHF. The rearrangement uses TRBV12-3 or TRBV12-4 and TRBJ1-5; TRBD1 aligns across 9 bases. After removal of 6 bases from V and 13 bases from J, the junction contained 7 bases not matched to a gene. The CDR3 has 12 residues.

This clonotype was found many times. A read error is possible here, since a much larger clone lies one base away. As DNA, the CDR3 is TGTGCCACCATCTCTGGAAACACCATATATTTT. Its protein product is CATISGNTIYF. The V gene is TRBV12-3 or TRBV12-4, the J gene TRBJ1-3; D not resolved. The germline V and J ends were trimmed by 10 bases and 0 bases, with 4 bases remaining between them. CDR3 length equals 11 residues.

In this sample, this clonotype turned up many times. The chain couples TRBV24-1 to TRBJ2-2, with 10 bases that match TRBD1. V dropped 4 bases and J dropped 3; count of bases not matched to a gene: 7. This CDR3 contains 17 residues. CDR1 KGHDR and CDR2 SFDVKD come from the germline V gene. CDR3 coding DNA: TGTGCCACCAGTGAGTGGCCCGGGACAGGGGACACCGGGGAGCTGTTTTTT. It translates to CATSEWPGTGDTGELFF.

This clonotype was seen only a few times. This chain uses TRBV28 with TRBJ1-1; D is uncertain. Germline loops: CDR1 MDHEN, CDR2 SYDVKM. Between the trimmed V and J ends, which lost 5 bases and 6 bases, there was a span of 16 bases. This CDR3 spans 14 amino acids. The CDR3: CASSPLAAHAEAFF. CDR3 in DNA: TGTGCCAGCAGTCCCCTGGCCGCCCACGCTGAAGCTTTCTTT. The whole variable domain, remainder taken from reference TRBV28 and TRBJ1-1, is DVKVTQSSRYLVKRTGEKVFLECVQDMDHENMFWYRQDPGLGLRLIYFSYDVKMKEKGDIPEGYSVSREKKERFSLILESASTNQTSMYLCASSPLAAHAEAFFGQGTRLTVV.

This clonotype has ten or more counts. The CDR3 bases are TGTGCCAGCAGCTTAGTCTCCGGCATGAACACTGAAGCTTTCTTT. It encodes CASSLVSGMNTEAFF. V and J are TRBV7-9 and TRBJ1-1; no clear D. The CDR3 sequence is 15 residues long. From germline, CDR1 is SEHNR and CDR2 FQNEAQ (reference sequence). The V and J ends lost 1 base and 0 bases respectively, with 9 bases between them.

This sequence joins TRBV5-6 and TRBJ1-1; D is possibly TRBD1 (6 bases). V was shortened by 0 bases and J by 8 bases, with 17 bases between the two germline ends. This CDR3 comprises 15 residues. CDR1 SGHDT and CDR2 YYEEEE come from the germline V gene. Written as DNA, the CDR3 is TGTGCCAGCAGCTTGGCCGAGGGGGGCCGGAAGGAAGCTTTCTTT. Its translation is CASSLAEGGRKEAFF. The variable domain in full, completed from reference TRBV5-6 and TRBJ1-1, reads DAGVTQSPTHLIKTRGQQVTLRCSPKSGHDTVSWYQQALGQGPQFIFQYYEEEERQRGNFPDRFSGHQFPNYSSELNVNALLLGDSALYLCASSLAEGGRKEAFFGQGTRLTVV.

With respect to this clonotype: The junction departs from germline at one end; a sequencing error may be responsible. The chain has TRBV10-3 and TRBJ2-5, with 7 bases lining up with TRBD1. This CDR3 region has 14 residues. Per germline, CDR1 ENHRY and CDR2 SYGVKD. This CDR3 reads CASSLPGQQETRYF. The DNA of the CDR3 is TGTGCCAGCAGTTTGCCGGGACAGCAAGAGACCCGGTACTTC.